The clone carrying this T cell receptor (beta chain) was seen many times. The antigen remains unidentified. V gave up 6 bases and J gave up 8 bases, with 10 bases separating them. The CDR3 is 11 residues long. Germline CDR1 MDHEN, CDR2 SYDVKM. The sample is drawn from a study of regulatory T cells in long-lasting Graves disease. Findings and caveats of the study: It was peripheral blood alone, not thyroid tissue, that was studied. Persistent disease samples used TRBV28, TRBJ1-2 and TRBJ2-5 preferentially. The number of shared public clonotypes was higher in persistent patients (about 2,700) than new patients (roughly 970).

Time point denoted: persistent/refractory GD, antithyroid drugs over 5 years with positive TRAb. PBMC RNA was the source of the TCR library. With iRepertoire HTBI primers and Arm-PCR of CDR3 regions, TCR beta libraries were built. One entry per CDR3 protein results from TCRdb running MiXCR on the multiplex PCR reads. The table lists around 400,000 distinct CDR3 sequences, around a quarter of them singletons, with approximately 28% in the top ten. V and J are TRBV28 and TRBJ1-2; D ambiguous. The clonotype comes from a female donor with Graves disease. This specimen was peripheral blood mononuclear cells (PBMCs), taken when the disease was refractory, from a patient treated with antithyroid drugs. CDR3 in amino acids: CASRQTKGYTF. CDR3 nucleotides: TGTGCCAGCAGACAAACCAAAGGCTACACCTTC.